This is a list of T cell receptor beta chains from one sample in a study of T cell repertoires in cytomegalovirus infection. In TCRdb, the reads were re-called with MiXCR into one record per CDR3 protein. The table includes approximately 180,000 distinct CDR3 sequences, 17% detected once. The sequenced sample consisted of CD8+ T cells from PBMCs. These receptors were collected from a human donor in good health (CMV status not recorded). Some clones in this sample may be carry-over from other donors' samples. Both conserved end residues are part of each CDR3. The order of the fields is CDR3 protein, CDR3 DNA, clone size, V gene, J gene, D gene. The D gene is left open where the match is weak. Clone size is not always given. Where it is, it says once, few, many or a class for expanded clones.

CDR3 protein: CASSNLRDGNQPQHF
CDR3 DNA: TGTGCCAGCAGTAACCTCCGGGACGGCAATCAGCCCCAGCATTTT
clone size: -
V gene: TRBV27
J gene: TRBJ1-5
D gene: -

CDR3 protein: CASSFDSYEQYF
CDR3 DNA: TGTGCCAGCAGCTTCGACAGCTACGAGCAGTACTTC
clone size: many
V gene: TRBV12-3/TRBV12-4
J gene: TRBJ2-7
D gene: -

CDR3 protein: CASSYLAGGYNEQFF
CDR3 DNA: TGTGCCAGCAGTTATCTAGCGGGGGGGTACAATGAGCAGTTCTTC
clone size: -
V gene: TRBV6-6
J gene: TRBJ2-1
D gene: TRBD2

CDR3 protein: CASSQELHQPQHF
CDR3 DNA: TGCGCCAGCAGCCAAGAACTCCATCAGCCCCAGCATTTT
clone size: few
V gene: TRBV4-1
J gene: TRBJ1-5
D gene: -

CDR3 protein: CASSSLVKATGELFF
CDR3 DNA: TGTGCCAGCAGCTCCCTAGTTAAGGCCACCGGGGAGCTGTTTTTT
clone size: -
V gene: TRBV7-8
J gene: TRBJ2-2
D gene: -

CDR3 protein: CASSMEVYYGYTF
CDR3 DNA: TGTGCCAGTAGTATGGAGGTCTATTATGGCTACACCTTC
clone size: few
V gene: TRBV19
J gene: TRBJ1-2
D gene: -

CDR3 protein: CDSKENYGYTF
CDR3 DNA: TGTGACAGCAAAGAAAACTATGGCTACACCTTC
clone size: -
V gene: TRBV6-1
J gene: TRBJ1-2
D gene: -

CDR3 protein: CASSLPGTGDYEQYF
CDR3 DNA: TGTGCCAGCAGCCTACCCGGGACAGGGGACTACGAGCAGTACTTC
clone size: -
V gene: TRBV7-2
J gene: TRBJ2-7
D gene: TRBD1

CDR3 protein: CASSQVFARSTDTQYF
CDR3 DNA: TGCGCCAGCAGCCAAGTTTTTGCGAGAAGCACAGATACGCAGTATTTT
clone size: few
V gene: TRBV4-3
J gene: TRBJ2-3
D gene: -

CDR3 protein: CASRTGLQPQHF
CDR3 DNA: TGTGCCAGCAGGACAGGGCTTCAGCCCCAGCATTTT
clone size: -
V gene: TRBV25-1
J gene: TRBJ1-5
D gene: TRBD1

CDR3 protein: CASSFRGYSNQPQHF
CDR3 DNA: TGTGCCAGCAGTTTCAGGGGATATAGCAATCAGCCCCAGCATTTT
clone size: -
V gene: TRBV28
J gene: TRBJ1-5
D gene: -

CDR3 protein: CASSLRGAPYEQYF
CDR3 DNA: TGTGCCAGCAGCTTGAGGGGGGCCCCCTACGAGCAGTACTTC
clone size: -
V gene: TRBV7-3
J gene: TRBJ2-7
D gene: -

CDR3 protein: CASGLAGGPGDTQYF
CDR3 DNA: TGTGCCAGCGGGTTAGCGGGGGGCCCAGGCGATACGCAGTATTTT
clone size: -
V gene: TRBV7-2
J gene: TRBJ2-3
D gene: TRBD2

CDR3 protein: CASSWGQGAYEQYF
CDR3 DNA: TGTGCCAGCAGCTGGGGACAGGGGGCCTACGAGCAGTACTTC
clone size: many
V gene: TRBV12-3/TRBV12-4
J gene: TRBJ2-7
D gene: TRBD1

CDR3 protein: CASSSWDSTDTQYF
CDR3 DNA: TGTGCCAGCAGCTCCTGGGACTCGACAGATACGCAGTATTTT
clone size: few
V gene: TRBV7-2
J gene: TRBJ2-3
D gene: -

CDR3 protein: CASSLSPEGNQPQHF
CDR3 DNA: TGTGCCAGCAGTTTAAGCCCGGAGGGCAATCAGCCCCAGCATTTT
clone size: -
V gene: TRBV12-3/TRBV12-4
J gene: TRBJ1-5
D gene: -

CDR3 protein: CASTPRTSFYNEQFF
CDR3 DNA: TGTGCCAGTACTCCCAGGACTTCCTTTTACAATGAGCAGTTCTTC
clone size: once
V gene: TRBV19
J gene: TRBJ2-1
D gene: -

CDR3 protein: CSVETGTGGYTF
CDR3 DNA: TGCAGCGTTGAGACAGGGACAGGAGGCTACACCTTC
clone size: -
V gene: TRBV29-1
J gene: TRBJ1-2
D gene: TRBD1

CDR3 protein: CASSPLGGGYNEQFF
CDR3 DNA: TGCGCCAGCAGCCCCCTGGGGGGGGGCTACAATGAGCAGTTCTTC
clone size: -
V gene: TRBV4-1
J gene: TRBJ2-1
D gene: TRBD2

CDR3 protein: CSARVGLAGNHKGGETQYF
CDR3 DNA: TGCAGTGCTAGGGTGGGACTAGCGGGGAACCACAAAGGGGGAGAGACCCAGTACTTC
clone size: -
V gene: TRBV20-1
J gene: TRBJ2-5
D gene: TRBD2

CDR3 protein: CASSFQTSGGDYEQYF
CDR3 DNA: TGTGCCAGCAGTTTCCAGACTAGCGGGGGGGACTACGAGCAGTACTTC
clone size: few
V gene: TRBV12-3/TRBV12-4
J gene: TRBJ2-7
D gene: TRBD2

CDR3 protein: CASSLRDRGQPQHF
CDR3 DNA: TGTGCCAGCAGCCTCCGGGACAGGGGTCAGCCCCAGCATTTT
clone size: -
V gene: TRBV28
J gene: TRBJ1-5
D gene: TRBD1

CDR3 protein: CATGTNEQFF
CDR3 DNA: TGTGCCACTGGGACTAATGAGCAGTTCTTC
clone size: few
V gene: TRBV28
J gene: TRBJ2-1
D gene: -

CDR3 protein: CASLPGQGGYEQYF
CDR3 DNA: TGTGCCAGCCTCCCGGGACAGGGGGGCTACGAGCAGTACTTC
clone size: few
V gene: TRBV6-2/TRBV6-3
J gene: TRBJ2-7
D gene: TRBD1

CDR3 protein: CASSPERAFVSTF
CDR3 DNA: TGTGCCAGCAGCCCAGAAAGGGCTTTTGTGAGCACCTTC
clone size: -
V gene: TRBV7-2
J gene: TRBJ1-2
D gene: -

CDR3 protein: CASSPDVWTAFF
CDR3 DNA: TGTGCCAGCAGTCCCGATGTGTGGACGGCTTTCTTT
clone size: -
V gene: TRBV12-3/TRBV12-4
J gene: TRBJ1-1
D gene: -

CDR3 protein: CASSLKIYLTDTQYF
CDR3 DNA: TGTGCCAGCAGCTTGAAAATCTACCTCACAGATACGCAGTATTTT
clone size: -
V gene: TRBV5-5
J gene: TRBJ2-3
D gene: -

CDR3 protein: CASGPTGLTYYGYTF
CDR3 DNA: TGTGCCAGCGGTCCTACAGGGTTGACTTACTATGGCTACACCTTC
clone size: -
V gene: TRBV6-2/TRBV6-3
J gene: TRBJ1-2
D gene: -

CDR3 protein: CASSSLEANQETQYF
CDR3 DNA: TGTGCCAGCAGCTCCCTGGAAGCTAACCAAGAGACCCAGTACTTC
clone size: few
V gene: TRBV28
J gene: TRBJ2-5
D gene: -

CDR3 protein: CASSPPTFLYGYTF
CDR3 DNA: TGTGCCAGCAGCCCCCCGACCTTCCTCTATGGCTACACCTTC
clone size: -
V gene: TRBV7-2
J gene: TRBJ1-2
D gene: -

CDR3 protein: CASRPETVGAYGYTF
CDR3 DNA: TGCGCCAGCAGACCTGAGACGGTCGGTGCCTATGGCTACACCTTC
clone size: -
V gene: TRBV4-1
J gene: TRBJ1-2
D gene: -

CDR3 protein: CASSVQLRTDTQYF
CDR3 DNA: TGTGCCAGCAGCGTTCAGCTCCGCACAGATACGCAGTATTTT
clone size: -
V gene: TRBV9
J gene: TRBJ2-3
D gene: -

CDR3 protein: CASSSGGLNSPLHF
CDR3 DNA: TGTGCCAGCAGCTCCGGGGGGCTGAATTCACCCCTCCACTTT
clone size: few
V gene: TRBV7-9
J gene: TRBJ1-6
D gene: -

CDR3 protein: CASSSGASMADTQYF
CDR3 DNA: TGTGCCAGCAGCTCCGGGGCTTCAATGGCAGATACGCAGTATTTT
clone size: many
V gene: TRBV7-2
J gene: TRBJ2-3
D gene: -

CDR3 protein: CASSLRDMNTGELFF
CDR3 DNA: TGTGCCAGCAGCCTCCGGGACATGAACACCGGGGAGCTGTTTTTT
clone size: -
V gene: TRBV5-6
J gene: TRBJ2-2
D gene: -

CDR3 protein: CASSRINEQFF
CDR3 DNA: TGTGCCAGCAGTAGAATCAATGAGCAGTTCTTC
clone size: -
V gene: TRBV12-3/TRBV12-4
J gene: TRBJ2-1
D gene: -

CDR3 protein: CATIAGHSSGANVLTF
CDR3 DNA: TGTGCCACCATAGCGGGACACTCCTCTGGGGCCAACGTCCTGACTTTC
clone size: few
V gene: TRBV19
J gene: TRBJ2-6
D gene: TRBD2

CDR3 protein: CASSYTPGGLIGELFF
CDR3 DNA: TGTGCCAGCAGTTACACGCCCGGGGGGCTAATCGGGGAGCTGTTTTTT
clone size: -
V gene: TRBV6-2/TRBV6-3
J gene: TRBJ2-2
D gene: -

CDR3 protein: CASRLHEGDTEAFF
CDR3 DNA: TGTGCCAGCAGGCTCCATGAAGGAGACACTGAAGCTTTCTTT
clone size: -
V gene: TRBV12-3/TRBV12-4
J gene: TRBJ1-1
D gene: -

CDR3 protein: CASSEYRGLSYEQYF
CDR3 DNA: TGTGCCAGCAGTGAATACAGGGGGCTCTCCTACGAGCAGTACTTC
clone size: -
V gene: TRBV2
J gene: TRBJ2-7
D gene: TRBD1

CDR3 protein: CASRVDWTDTQYF
CDR3 DNA: TGTGCCAGCAGGGTGGACTGGACAGATACGCAGTATTTT
clone size: -
V gene: TRBV2
J gene: TRBJ2-3
D gene: -

CDR3 protein: CASSLRGTGTSNQPQHF
CDR3 DNA: TGTGCCAGCAGCCTACGCGGGACAGGGACTAGCAATCAGCCCCAGCATTTT
clone size: few
V gene: TRBV7-8
J gene: TRBJ1-5
D gene: TRBD1

CDR3 protein: CASSLEGARSSGANVLTF
CDR3 DNA: TGTGCCAGCAGCTTAGAAGGAGCCCGTTCCTCTGGGGCCAACGTCCTGACTTTC
clone size: few
V gene: TRBV13
J gene: TRBJ2-6
D gene: -

CDR3 protein: CASSLDEGNEQFF
CDR3 DNA: TGTGCCAGCAGCTTAGATGAGGGGAATGAGCAGTTCTTC
clone size: -
V gene: TRBV7-2
J gene: TRBJ2-1
D gene: -

CDR3 protein: CASSALVRGRKETQYF
CDR3 DNA: TGTGCCAGCAGTGCACTCGTGCGGGGGCGGAAAGAGACCCAGTACTTC
clone size: few
V gene: TRBV6-5
J gene: TRBJ2-5
D gene: -

CDR3 protein: CASSYLGGRGEDQPQHF
CDR3 DNA: TGTGCCAGCAGTTACCTAGGCGGCCGTGGAGAAGATCAGCCCCAGCATTTT
clone size: -
V gene: TRBV6-6
J gene: TRBJ1-5
D gene: -

CDR3 protein: CASSPDRVQETQYF
CDR3 DNA: TGTGCCAGCAGCCCAGACAGGGTTCAAGAGACCCAGTACTTC
clone size: few
V gene: TRBV7-9
J gene: TRBJ2-5
D gene: TRBD1

CDR3 protein: CASSLGGANTEAFF
CDR3 DNA: TGTGCCAGCAGTTTAGGGGGGGCGAACACTGAAGCTTTCTTT
clone size: -
V gene: TRBV27
J gene: TRBJ1-1
D gene: -

CDR3 protein: CASSLGVEPAREQYF
CDR3 DNA: TGTGCCAGCAGCTTAGGGGTAGAGCCGGCGAGGGAGCAGTACTTC
clone size: few
V gene: TRBV7-2
J gene: TRBJ2-7
D gene: -

CDR3 protein: CASSYGTGPYNEQFF
CDR3 DNA: TGTGCCAGCAGTTACGGGACAGGGCCTTACAATGAGCAGTTCTTC
clone size: -
V gene: TRBV6-2/TRBV6-3
J gene: TRBJ2-1
D gene: TRBD1

CDR3 protein: CSARNRVNYGYTF
CDR3 DNA: TGCAGTGCTAGAAACAGGGTGAACTATGGCTACACCTTC
clone size: -
V gene: TRBV20-1
J gene: TRBJ1-2
D gene: -

CDR3 protein: CASSPASGGSYEQYF
CDR3 DNA: TGTGCCAGCAGTCCTGCTAGCGGGGGCTCCTACGAGCAGTACTTC
clone size: many
V gene: TRBV7-2
J gene: TRBJ2-7
D gene: TRBD2

CDR3 protein: CSAREKSSYEQYF
CDR3 DNA: TGCAGTGCTAGAGAGAAGTCCTCCTACGAGCAGTACTTC
clone size: few
V gene: TRBV20-1
J gene: TRBJ2-7
D gene: -

CDR3 protein: CASSPPGGLEQFF
CDR3 DNA: TGTGCCAGCAGTCCCCCAGGGGGATTAGAGCAGTTCTTC
clone size: few
V gene: TRBV12-3/TRBV12-4
J gene: TRBJ2-1
D gene: TRBD1